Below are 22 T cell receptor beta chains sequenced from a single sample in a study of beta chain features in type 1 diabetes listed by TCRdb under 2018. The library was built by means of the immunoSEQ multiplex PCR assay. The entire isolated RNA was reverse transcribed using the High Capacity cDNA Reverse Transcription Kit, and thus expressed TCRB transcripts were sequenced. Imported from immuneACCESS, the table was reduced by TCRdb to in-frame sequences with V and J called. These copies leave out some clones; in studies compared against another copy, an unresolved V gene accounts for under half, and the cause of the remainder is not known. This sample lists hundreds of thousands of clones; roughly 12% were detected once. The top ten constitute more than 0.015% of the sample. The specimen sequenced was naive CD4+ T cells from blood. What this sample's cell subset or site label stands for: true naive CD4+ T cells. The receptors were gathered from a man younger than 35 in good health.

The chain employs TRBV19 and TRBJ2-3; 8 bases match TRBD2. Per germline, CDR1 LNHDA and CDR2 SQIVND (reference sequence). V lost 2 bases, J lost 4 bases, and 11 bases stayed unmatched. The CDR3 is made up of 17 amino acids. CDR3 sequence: CASSIPLQAGVSDTQYF. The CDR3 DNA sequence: TGTGCCAGTAGTATACCCCTCCAAGCGGGAGTATCAGATACGCAGTATTTT.

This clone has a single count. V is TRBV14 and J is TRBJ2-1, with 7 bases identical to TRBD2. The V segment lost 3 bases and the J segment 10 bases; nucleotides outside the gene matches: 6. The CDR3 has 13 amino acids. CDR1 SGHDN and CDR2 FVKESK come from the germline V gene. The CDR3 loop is CASSHLGGKEQFF. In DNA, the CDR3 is TGTGCCAGCAGCCACCTGGGGGGGAAAGAGCAGTTCTTC. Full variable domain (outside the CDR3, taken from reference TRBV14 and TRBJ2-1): EAGVTQFPSHSVIEKGQTVTLRCDPISGHDNLYWYRRVMGKEIKFLLHFVKESKQDESGMPNNRFLAERTGGTYSTLKVQPAELEDSGVYFCASSHLGGKEQFFGPGTRLTVL.

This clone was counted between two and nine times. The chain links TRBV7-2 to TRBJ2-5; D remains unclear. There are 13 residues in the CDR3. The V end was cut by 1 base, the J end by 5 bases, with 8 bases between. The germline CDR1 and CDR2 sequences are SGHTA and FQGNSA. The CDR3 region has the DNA TGTGCCAGCAGCTTAGACAGTAGGGAGACCCAGTACTTC. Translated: CASSLDSRETQYF.

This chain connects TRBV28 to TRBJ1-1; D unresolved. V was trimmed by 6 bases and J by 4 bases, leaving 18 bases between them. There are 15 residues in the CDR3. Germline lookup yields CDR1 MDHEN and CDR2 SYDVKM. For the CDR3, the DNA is TGTGCCAGCAGCCGTAGCCCCCAATCGGGCACTGAAGCTTTCTTT. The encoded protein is CASSRSPQSGTEAFF.

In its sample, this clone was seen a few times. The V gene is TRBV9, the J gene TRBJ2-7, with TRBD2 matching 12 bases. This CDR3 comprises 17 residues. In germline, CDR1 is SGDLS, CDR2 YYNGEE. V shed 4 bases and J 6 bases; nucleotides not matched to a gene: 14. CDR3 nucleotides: TGTGCCAGCAGCCCCCGGACTAGCGGGATTCGGCATAGCGAGCAGTACTTC. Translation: CASSPRTSGIRHSEQYF.

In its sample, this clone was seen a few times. CDR3 nucleotides: TGTGCCTGGAGGCAGGACAGGGCACAGCCCCAGCATTTT. It specifies CAWRQDRAQPQHF. The rearrangement uses TRBV30 and TRBJ1-5, with TRBD1 identical over 8 bases. This CDR3 has 13 residues. Unmatched junction bases numbered 5, after V lost 3 bases and J lost 7 bases. Germline values: CDR1 GTSNPN, CDR2 SVGIG (reference sequence).

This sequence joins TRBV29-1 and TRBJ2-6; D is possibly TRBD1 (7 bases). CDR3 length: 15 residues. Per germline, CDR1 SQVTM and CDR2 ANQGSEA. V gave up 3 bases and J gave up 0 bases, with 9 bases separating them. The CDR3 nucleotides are TGCAGCGTTGACAGGGGGGCCTCTGGGGCCAACGTCCTGACTTTC. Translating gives CSVDRGASGANVLTF.

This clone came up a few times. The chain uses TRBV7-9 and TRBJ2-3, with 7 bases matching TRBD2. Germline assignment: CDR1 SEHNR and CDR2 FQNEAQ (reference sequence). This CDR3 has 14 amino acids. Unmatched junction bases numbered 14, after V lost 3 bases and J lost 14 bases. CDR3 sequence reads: CASSFKGKRDILYF. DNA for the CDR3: TGTGCCAGCAGCTTTAAGGGAAAGCGGGATATTCTGTATTTT.

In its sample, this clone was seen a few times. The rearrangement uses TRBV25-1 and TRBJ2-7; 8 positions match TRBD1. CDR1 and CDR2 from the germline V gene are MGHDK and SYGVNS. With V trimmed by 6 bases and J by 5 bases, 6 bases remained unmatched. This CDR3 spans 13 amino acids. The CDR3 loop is CASRRGQVDEQYF. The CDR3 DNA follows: TGTGCCAGCAGGAGGGGACAGGTAGACGAGCAGTACTTC.

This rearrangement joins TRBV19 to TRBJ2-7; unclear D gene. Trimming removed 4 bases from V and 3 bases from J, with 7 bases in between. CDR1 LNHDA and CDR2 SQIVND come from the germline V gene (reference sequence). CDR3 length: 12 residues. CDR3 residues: CASSTRGYEQYF. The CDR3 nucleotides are TGTGCCAGTAGTACGAGAGGCTACGAGCAGTACTTC.

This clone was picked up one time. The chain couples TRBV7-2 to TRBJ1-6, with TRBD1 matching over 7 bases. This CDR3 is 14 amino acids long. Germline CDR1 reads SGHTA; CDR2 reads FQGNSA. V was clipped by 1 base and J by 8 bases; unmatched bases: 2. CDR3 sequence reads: CASSLEGADSPLHF. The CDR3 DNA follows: TGTGCCAGCAGCTTAGAGGGGGCCGATTCACCCCTCCACTTT.

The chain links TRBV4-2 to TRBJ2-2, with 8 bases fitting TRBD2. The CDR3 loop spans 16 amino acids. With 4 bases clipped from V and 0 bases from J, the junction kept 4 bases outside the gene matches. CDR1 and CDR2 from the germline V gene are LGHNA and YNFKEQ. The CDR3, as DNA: TGTGCCAGCAGCCTCCGGGGGGGTGCGAACACCGGGGAGCTGTTTTTT. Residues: CASSLRGGANTGELFF.

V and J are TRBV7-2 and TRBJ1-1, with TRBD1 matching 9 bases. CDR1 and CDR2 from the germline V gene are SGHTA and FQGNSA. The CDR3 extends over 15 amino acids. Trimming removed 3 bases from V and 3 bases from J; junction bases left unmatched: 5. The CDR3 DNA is TGTGCCAGCAGCTTGGGACAGGGCCTTTACACTGAAGCTTTCTTT. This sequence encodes CASSLGQGLYTEAFF.

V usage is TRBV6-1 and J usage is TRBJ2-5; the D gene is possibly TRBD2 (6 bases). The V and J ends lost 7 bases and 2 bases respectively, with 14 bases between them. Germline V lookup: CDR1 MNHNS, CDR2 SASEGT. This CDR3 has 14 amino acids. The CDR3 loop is CASTNEAGQETQYF. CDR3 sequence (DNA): TGTGCCAGCACCAATGAGGCGGGACAAGAGACCCAGTACTTC.

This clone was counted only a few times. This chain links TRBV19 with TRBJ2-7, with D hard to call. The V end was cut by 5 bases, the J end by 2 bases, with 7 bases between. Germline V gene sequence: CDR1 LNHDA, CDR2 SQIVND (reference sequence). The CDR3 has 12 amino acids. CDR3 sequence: CASSFDTYEQYF. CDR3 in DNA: TGTGCCAGTAGTTTCGACACCTACGAGCAGTACTTC.

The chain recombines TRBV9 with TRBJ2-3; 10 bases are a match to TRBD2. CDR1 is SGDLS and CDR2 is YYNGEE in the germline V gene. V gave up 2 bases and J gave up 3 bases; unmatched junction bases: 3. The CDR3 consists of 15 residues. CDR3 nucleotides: TGTGCCAGCAGCGTTAGCGGGGGGAGGACAGATACGCAGTATTTT. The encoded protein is CASSVSGGRTDTQYF. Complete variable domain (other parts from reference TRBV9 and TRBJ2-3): DSGVTQTPKHLITATGQRVTLRCSPRSGDLSVYWYQQSLDQGLQFLIQYYNGEERAKGNILERFSAQQFPDLHSELNLSSLELGDSALYFCASSVSGGRTDTQYFGPGTRLTVL.

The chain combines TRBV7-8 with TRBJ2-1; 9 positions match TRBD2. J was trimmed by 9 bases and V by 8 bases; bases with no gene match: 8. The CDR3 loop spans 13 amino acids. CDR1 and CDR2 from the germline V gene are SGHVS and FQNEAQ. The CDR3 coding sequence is TGTGCCAGCGGACGCGGGAGGGCCGGTGAGCAGTTCTTC. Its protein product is CASGRGRAGEQFF.

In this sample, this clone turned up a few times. The CDR3 is CASGGGTYNYGYTF. CDR3 sequence (DNA): TGTGCCAGTGGGGGGGGGACTTATAACTATGGCTACACCTTC. The chain has TRBV28 and TRBJ1-2, with a weak D call TRBD1 (5 bases). The ends were cut back, 9 bases at V and 1 base at J, with 15 bases in the middle. Germline lookup yields CDR1 MDHEN and CDR2 SYDVKM. CDR3 length equals 14 residues.

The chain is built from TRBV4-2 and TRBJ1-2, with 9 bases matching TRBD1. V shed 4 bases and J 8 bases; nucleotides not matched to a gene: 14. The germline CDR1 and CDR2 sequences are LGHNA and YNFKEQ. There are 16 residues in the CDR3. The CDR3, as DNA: TGTGCCAGCAGCCCAACCGGGACAGGGTTTTCTTGGGGCTACACCTTC. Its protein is CASSPTGTGFSWGYTF.

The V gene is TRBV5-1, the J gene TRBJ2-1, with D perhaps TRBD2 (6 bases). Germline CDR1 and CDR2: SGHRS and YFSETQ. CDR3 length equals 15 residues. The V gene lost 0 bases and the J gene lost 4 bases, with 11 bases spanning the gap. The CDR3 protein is CASSLEGLTYNEQFF. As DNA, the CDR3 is TGCGCCAGCAGCTTGGAGGGACTGACTTACAATGAGCAGTTCTTC.

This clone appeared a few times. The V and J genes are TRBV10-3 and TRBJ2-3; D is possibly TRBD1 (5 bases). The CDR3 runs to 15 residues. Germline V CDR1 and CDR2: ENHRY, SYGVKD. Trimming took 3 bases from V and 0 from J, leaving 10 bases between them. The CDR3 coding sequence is TGTGCCATCAGTGAAAAGGACACCAGCACAGATACGCAGTATTTT. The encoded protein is CAISEKDTSTDTQYF.

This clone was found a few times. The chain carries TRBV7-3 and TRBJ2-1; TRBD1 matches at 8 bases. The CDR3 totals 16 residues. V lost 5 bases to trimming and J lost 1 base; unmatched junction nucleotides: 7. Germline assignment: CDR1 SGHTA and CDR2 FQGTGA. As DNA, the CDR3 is TGTGCCAGCAGCCTGCGGAGGACAGGGTCCTACAATGAGCAGTTCTTC. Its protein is CASSLRRTGSYNEQFF.